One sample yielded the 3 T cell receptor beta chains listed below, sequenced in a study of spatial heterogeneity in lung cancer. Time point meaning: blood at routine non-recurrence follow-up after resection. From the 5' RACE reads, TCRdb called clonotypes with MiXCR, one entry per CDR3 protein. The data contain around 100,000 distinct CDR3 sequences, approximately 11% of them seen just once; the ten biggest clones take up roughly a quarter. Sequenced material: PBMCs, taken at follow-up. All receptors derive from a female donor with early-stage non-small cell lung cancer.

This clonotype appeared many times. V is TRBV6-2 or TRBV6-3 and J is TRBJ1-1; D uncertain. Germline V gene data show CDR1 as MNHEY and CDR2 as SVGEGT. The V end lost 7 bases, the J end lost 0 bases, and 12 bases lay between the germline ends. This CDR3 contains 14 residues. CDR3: CASNRPFLNTEAFF. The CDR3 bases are TGTGCCAGCAATAGACCTTTTTTGAACACTGAAGCTTTCTTT.

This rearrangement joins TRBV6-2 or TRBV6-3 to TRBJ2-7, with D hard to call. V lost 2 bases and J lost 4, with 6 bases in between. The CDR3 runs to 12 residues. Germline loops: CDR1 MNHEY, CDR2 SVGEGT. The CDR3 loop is CASSYGQYEQYV. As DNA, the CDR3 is TGTGCCAGCAGTTACGGGCAATACGAGCAGTACGTC.

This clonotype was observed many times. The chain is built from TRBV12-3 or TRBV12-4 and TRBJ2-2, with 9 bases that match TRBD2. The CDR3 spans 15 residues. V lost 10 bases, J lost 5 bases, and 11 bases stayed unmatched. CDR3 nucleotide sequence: TGTGCCACCAATTCCATAGCGGGAGAAACCGGGGAGCTGTTTTTT. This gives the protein CATNSIAGETGELFF.